The 18 T cell receptor beta chains below were found in one sample sequenced in a study of post-analysis software for immune sequencing data. The TCR beta cDNA libraries contained unique molecular identifiers. MiXCR was run by TCRdb on the PCR reads, yielding one entry per CDR3 protein. Among hundreds of thousands of distinct CDR3 sequences listed, approximately 57% were seen once. Findings and limits, study-wide: Comparison of patients with controls showed 4 to 6 TRBV segments more frequent in patients, TRBV5-6, TRBV5-1 and TRBV20-1 among them.

These receptors' antigens are unknown. Specimen: blood. The receptor set was obtained from a girl between 10 and 17 years old with multiple sclerosis.

V is TRBV5-1 and J is TRBJ2-5; 7 nucleotides agree with TRBD1. CDR3 length: 15 residues. Germline V gene data show CDR1 as SGHRS and CDR2 as YFSETQ. Written as DNA, the CDR3 is TGCGTCACCAAGCGCGAGGGGGCGCTATTTGAGACCCAGTACTTC. It is translated as CVTKREGALFETQYF.

The chain recombines TRBV10-3 with TRBJ2-7, with TRBD2 identical over 11 bases. Per germline, CDR1 ENHRY and CDR2 SYGVKD. The trim removed 8 bases at V and 2 bases at J, leaving 2 bases unmatched. The CDR3 length is 13 residues. CDR3 DNA sequence: TGTGCCATCGGGACTAGCGGAGCCTACGAGCAGTACTTC. It specifies CAIGTSGAYEQYF.

This chain joins TRBV10-3 and TRBJ2-3; 8 nucleotides match TRBD1. J gave up 4 bases and V 9 bases, and 3 bases lay outside the gene matches. This CDR3 contains 12 residues. Per the germline V gene, CDR1 is ENHRY and CDR2 is SYGVKD. The CDR3 coding sequence is TGTGCCATACAGGGGGTTGCAGATACGCAGTATTTT. Amino acids: CAIQGVADTQYF.

This clonotype was observed a few times. The chain recombines TRBV10-3 with TRBJ1-5, with a possible D match to TRBD1 (6 bases). Germline V gene lookup returns CDR1 ENHRY and CDR2 SYGVKD. The CDR3 extends over 15 amino acids. V lost 0 bases and J lost 4, with 10 bases in between. The CDR3 here is CAISESGQSNQPQHF. In DNA, the CDR3 is TGTGCCATCAGTGAGTCGGGACAAAGTAATCAGCCCCAGCATTTT.

V is TRBV12-3 or TRBV12-4 and J is TRBJ1-2, with TRBD1 matching 7 bases. The CDR3 loop spans 12 amino acids. The trim removed 10 bases at V and 4 bases at J, leaving 6 bases unmatched. The CDR3 sequence is CAIRQGRYGYTF. The CDR3 nucleotides read TGTGCCATCAGACAGGGCCGCTATGGCTACACCTTC.

A word on this clonotype: At one end, the junction sequence differs from germline, possibly due to a read error. This rearrangement joins TRBV18 to TRBJ1-2; D remains unclear. CDR3 size: 14 residues. The germline V gene has CDR1 KGHSH and CDR2 LQKENI. CDR3 residues: CASSPRGPNYGCTF. The CDR3 nucleotides read TGTGCCAGCTCACCTCGAGGACCGAACTATGGCTGCACCTTC.

This clonotype was counted a few times. This chain connects TRBV7-2 to TRBJ2-1; 15 bases align to TRBD2. Germline V gives CDR1 SGHTA, CDR2 FQGNSA. This CDR3 is built from 18 residues. The V gene end was trimmed by 3 bases and the J gene end by 2 bases; junction bases not matched to a gene: 5. The CDR3 sequence is CASSLGLAGGRTYNEQFF. In nucleotides, the CDR3 is TGTGCCAGCAGCTTGGGACTAGCGGGGGGCCGTACCTACAATGAGCAGTTCTTC.

The chain employs TRBV21-1 and TRBJ2-4; TRBD1, as called in the table, went unchecked against the DNA. TRBV21-1 is labeled a pseudogene. The length of the CDR3 is 15 residues. In nucleotides, the CDR3 is TGTGCCAGCAGCCCACGGGACCTAGCCAAAAACATTCAGTACTTC. Its protein product is CASSPRDLAKNIQYF.

This clonotype was observed a handful of times. The chain combines TRBV7-3 with TRBJ2-7, with TRBD2 as a possible D gene (5 bases). The CDR3 spans 12 residues. V was clipped by 5 bases and J by 7 bases, with 12 bases between them. The germline CDR1 and CDR2 sequences are SGHTA and FQGTGA. CDR3 sequence reads: CASSPPSGEQYF. CDR3 DNA: TGTGCCAGCAGCCCTCCTTCGGGGGAGCAGTACTTC.

A few counts support this clonotype. The rearrangement links TRBV10-3 to TRBJ2-7; 7 bases line up with TRBD1. TRBJ2-5 explains the end of the DNA better; the J call may be wrong. Germline CDR1 and CDR2: ENHRY and SYGVKD. This CDR3 comprises 13 residues. The CDR3 DNA reads TGTGCCATCAGTCGCGACAGGGCTGAGACCCAGTACTTC. Protein sequence: CAISRDRAETQYF.

V gene TRBV20-1 combines with J gene TRBJ1-5; D gene unclear. V lost 6 bases and J 3 bases, leaving 12 bases between the germline ends. This CDR3 region has 13 residues. The V gene's germline CDR1 is DFQATT and CDR2 SNEGSKA (reference sequence). The DNA for the CDR3 is TGCAGTGCATTTCCCGGATTCAATCAGCCCCAGCATTTT. Its protein product is CSAFPGFNQPQHF.

The CDR3 sequence is CASSPGTGTGDGYTF. The CDR3 coding sequence is TGCGCCAGCAGCCCCGGGACAGGGACTGGGGATGGCTACACCTTC. This chain links TRBV5-1 with TRBJ1-2, with 9 nucleotides matching TRBD1. Germline V gives CDR1 SGHRS, CDR2 YFSETQ. After removal of 4 bases from V and 6 bases from J, the junction contained 10 bases not matched to a gene. The CDR3 contains 15 residues.

This chain uses TRBV15 with TRBJ2-7; D remains ambiguous. CDR3 length: 11 residues. From germline, CDR1 is LNHNV and CDR2 YYDKDF (reference sequence). V was shortened by 7 bases and J by 3 bases, with 7 bases between the two germline ends. CDR3 DNA: TGTGCCACCAAGGAGCACTACGAGCAGTACTTC. Translated, it gives CATKEHYEQYF.

The CDR3 is CASSTDRGDQPQHF. CDR3 nucleotide sequence: TGTGCCAGTAGTACCGACAGGGGAGATCAGCCCCAGCATTTT. The rearrangement links TRBV19 to TRBJ1-5; 8 positions agree with TRBD1. J lost 5 bases, V lost 4 bases, and 4 bases had no gene match. Germline V gene lookup returns CDR1 LNHDA and CDR2 SQIVND (reference sequence). CDR3 length equals 14 residues.

The genes are TRBV18 and TRBJ1-6; 8 nucleotides line up with TRBD1. The CDR3 consists of 16 residues. CDR1 and CDR2 (germline): KGHSH, LQKENI. V lost 6 bases to trimming and J lost 6 bases; unmatched junction nucleotides: 10. The CDR3 DNA follows: TGTGCCAGCTCCCCTAAAGACAGGGGTTTTAATTCACCCCTCCACTTT. Translation gives CASSPKDRGFNSPLHF.

This clonotype showed up just once. J is TRBJ1-4 and V is TRBV12-3 or TRBV12-4; tentative D call: TRBD1 (5 bases). The ends were cut back, 5 bases at V and 6 bases at J, with 16 bases in the middle. The CDR3 totals 15 residues. The CDR3 DNA reads as TGTGCCAGCAGTCCGATGGGCAGGGTGTATGAAAAACTGTTTTTT. It encodes CASSPMGRVYEKLFF.

The chain couples TRBV10-3 to TRBJ2-1, with D perhaps matching TRBD2 (6 bases). V was trimmed by 2 bases and J by 5 bases, leaving 10 bases between them. This CDR3 is built from 14 residues. Germline CDR1 is ENHRY and CDR2 is SYGVKD. CDR3 region: CAISEAGTDNEQFF. CDR3 DNA: TGTGCCATCAGTGAGGCCGGGACTGACAATGAGCAGTTCTTC.

This chain connects TRBV6-1 to TRBJ1-2, with 9 bases that match TRBD1. Germline CDR1 and CDR2: MNHNS and SASEGT. The CDR3 totals 20 residues. Trimming cost V 0 bases and J 5 bases; bases outside gene matches: 19. The DNA of the CDR3 is TGTGCCAGCAGTGAAGCGCTATACTCGGACAGGGGATCCCGTACTTATGGCTACACCTTC. It translates to CASSEALYSDRGSRTYGYTF.